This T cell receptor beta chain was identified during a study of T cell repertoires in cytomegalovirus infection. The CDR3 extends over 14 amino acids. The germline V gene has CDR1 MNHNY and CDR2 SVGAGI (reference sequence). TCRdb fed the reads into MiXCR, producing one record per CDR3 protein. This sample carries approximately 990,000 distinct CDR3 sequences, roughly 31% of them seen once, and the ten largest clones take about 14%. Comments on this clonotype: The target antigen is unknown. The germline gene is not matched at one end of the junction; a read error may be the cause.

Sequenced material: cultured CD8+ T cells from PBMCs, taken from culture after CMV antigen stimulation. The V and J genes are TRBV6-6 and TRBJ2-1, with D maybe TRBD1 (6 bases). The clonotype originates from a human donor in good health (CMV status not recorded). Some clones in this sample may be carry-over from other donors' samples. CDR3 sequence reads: CANSTGFLVDEQFF. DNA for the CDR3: TGTGCCAACAGTACAGGGTTCCTGGTCGATGAGCAGTTCTTC.